These 5 T cell receptor beta chains originate from one sample sequenced in a study of CD8 T cells in Susac syndrome. Roughly 0.45 to 1 ug RNA was reverse transcribed with random hexamers. MiXCR, run by TCRdb on the immunoSEQ multiplex PCR reads, gives a single entry per CDR3 protein. This sample yields roughly 150,000 distinct CDR3 sequences, of which roughly 95% are seen a single time; roughly 0.099% belongs to the top ten. Sequences were obtained from CD4+ T cells from PBMCs. The receptors come from a human donor with multiple sclerosis.

The chain recombines TRBV6-2 or TRBV6-3 with TRBJ2-5; D not certain. The CDR3 extends over 12 amino acids. V lost 0 bases, J lost 3 bases, and 2 bases lay in between. CDR1 MNHEY and CDR2 SVGEGT come from the germline V gene. The CDR3 DNA reads TGTGCCAGCAGTTACTCCAAAGAGACCCAGTACTTC. As protein: CASSYSKETQYF.

The genes are TRBV27 and TRBJ2-3, with a weak D call TRBD1 (6 bases). V shed 3 bases and J shed 4 bases, with 17 bases lying between them. This CDR3 spans 16 amino acids. Per the germline V gene, CDR1 is MNHEY and CDR2 is SMNVEV (reference sequence). The chain's CDR3 is CASSFGGTLGADTQYF. The CDR3 DNA reads as TGTGCCAGCAGTTTTGGGGGCACCCTGGGGGCAGATACGCAGTATTTT.

The chain carries TRBV9 and TRBJ2-7; D is undetermined. The germline V gene has CDR1 SGDLS and CDR2 YYNGEE. Trimming cost V 2 bases and J 0 bases, with 9 bases left between them. The CDR3 length is 14 residues. The CDR3 reads CASSVRSDSYEQYF. The CDR3 region has the DNA TGTGCCAGCAGCGTCCGGTCAGACTCCTACGAGCAGTACTTC.

V and J are TRBV20-1 and TRBJ2-1; 7 nucleotides agree with TRBD2. V trimming: 6 bases; J trimming: 8 bases; junction bases outside the gene matches: 13. CDR3 length: 14 amino acids. CDR1 is DFQATT, CDR2 SNEGSKA, per germline (reference sequence). In DNA form, the CDR3 reads TGCAGTGCCCCTGAGCCCCTAGCGGTGCATGAGCAGTTCTTC. This codes for CSAPEPLAVHEQFF.

This chain connects TRBV4-2 to TRBJ2-3; 11 bases agree with TRBD2. Germline CDR1 reads LGHNA; CDR2 reads YNFKEQ. The V gene end was trimmed by 4 bases and the J gene end by 0 bases; junction bases not matched to a gene: 12. The CDR3 has 19 residues. The CDR3 protein is CASSPSTSGGIASTDTQYF. The CDR3 nucleotides read TGTGCCAGCAGCCCGTCAACTAGCGGGGGAATTGCTAGCACAGATACGCAGTATTTT.